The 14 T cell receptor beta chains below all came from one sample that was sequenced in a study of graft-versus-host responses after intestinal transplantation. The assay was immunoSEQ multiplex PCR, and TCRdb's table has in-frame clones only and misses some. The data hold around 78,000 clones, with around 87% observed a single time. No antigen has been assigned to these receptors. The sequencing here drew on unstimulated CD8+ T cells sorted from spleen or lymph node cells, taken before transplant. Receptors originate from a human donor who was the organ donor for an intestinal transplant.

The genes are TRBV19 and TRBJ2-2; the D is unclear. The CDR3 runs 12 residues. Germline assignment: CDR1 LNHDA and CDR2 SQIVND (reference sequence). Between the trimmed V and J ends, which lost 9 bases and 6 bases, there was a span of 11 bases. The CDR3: CASPSLAGELFF. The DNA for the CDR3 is TGTGCCAGCCCGAGTCTTGCCGGGGAGCTGTTTTTT.

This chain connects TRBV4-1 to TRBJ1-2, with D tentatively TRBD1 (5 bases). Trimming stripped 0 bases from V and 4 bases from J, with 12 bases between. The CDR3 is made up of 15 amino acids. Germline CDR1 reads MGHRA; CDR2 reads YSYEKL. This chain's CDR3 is CASSQEVGDGYGYTF. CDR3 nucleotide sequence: TGCGCCAGCAGCCAAGAAGTGGGGGACGGCTATGGCTACACCTTC.

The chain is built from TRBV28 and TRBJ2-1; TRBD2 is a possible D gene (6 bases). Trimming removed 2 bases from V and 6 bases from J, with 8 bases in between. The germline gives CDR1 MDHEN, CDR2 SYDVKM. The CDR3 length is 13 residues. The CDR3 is CASSLRGLNEQFF. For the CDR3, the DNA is TGTGCCAGCAGTTTACGGGGACTCAATGAGCAGTTCTTC.

This chain's CDR3 is CASSSIDLTGPSSYEQYF. Written as DNA, the CDR3 is TGTGCCAGCAGCTCCATAGACCTGACAGGCCCTAGCTCCTACGAGCAGTACTTC. The chain uses TRBV7-9 and TRBJ2-7, with a weak D call TRBD1 (6 bases). CDR1 is SEHNR and CDR2 is FQNEAQ in the germline V gene (reference sequence). The CDR3 spans 18 residues. Trimming cost V 4 bases and J 0 bases, with 22 bases left between them.

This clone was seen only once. CDR3 DNA sequence: TGTGCCAGCAGCGTATTTGCCGATTTGGAGTCCTACAATGAGCAGTTCTTC. This encodes CASSVFADLESYNEQFF. The genes are TRBV9 and TRBJ2-1, with no clear D. This CDR3 contains 17 residues. The germline V gene encodes CDR1 SGDLS and CDR2 YYNGEE. V was pared by 1 base and J by 1 base, with 15 bases between.

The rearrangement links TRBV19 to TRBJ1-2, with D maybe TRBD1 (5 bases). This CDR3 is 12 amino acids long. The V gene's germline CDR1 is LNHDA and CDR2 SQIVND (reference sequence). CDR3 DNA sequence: TGTGCGGGGGGGACCACCTATGGAGGCTACACCTTC. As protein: CAGGTTYGGYTF.

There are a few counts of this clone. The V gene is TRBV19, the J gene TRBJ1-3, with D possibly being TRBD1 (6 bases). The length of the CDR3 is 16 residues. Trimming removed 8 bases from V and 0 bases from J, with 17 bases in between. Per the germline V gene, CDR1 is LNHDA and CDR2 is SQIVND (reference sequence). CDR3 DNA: TGTGCCAGTCAGAAGGGGGTAGCACGCTCTGGAAACACCATATATTTT. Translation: CASQKGVARSGNTIYF.

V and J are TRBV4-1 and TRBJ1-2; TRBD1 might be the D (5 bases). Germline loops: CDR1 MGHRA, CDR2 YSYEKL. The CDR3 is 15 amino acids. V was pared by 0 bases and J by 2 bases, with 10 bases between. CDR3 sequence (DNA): TGCGCCAGCAGCCAAGAATATCACAGGAACTATGGCTACACCTTC. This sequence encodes CASSQEYHRNYGYTF.

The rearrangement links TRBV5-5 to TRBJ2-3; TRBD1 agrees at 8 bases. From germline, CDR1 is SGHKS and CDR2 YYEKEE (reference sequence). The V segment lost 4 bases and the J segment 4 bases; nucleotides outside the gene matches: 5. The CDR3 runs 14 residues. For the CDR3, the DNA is TGTGCCAGCAGCCTCGGACAGGGCCCAGATACGCAGTATTTT. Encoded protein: CASSLGQGPDTQYF.

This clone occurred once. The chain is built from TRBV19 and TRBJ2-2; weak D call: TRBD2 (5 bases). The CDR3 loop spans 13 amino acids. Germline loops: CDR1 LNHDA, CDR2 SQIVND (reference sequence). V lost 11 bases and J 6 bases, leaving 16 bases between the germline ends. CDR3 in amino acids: CAVAGVEAGELFF. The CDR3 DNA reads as TGTGCCGTTGCCGGGGTGGAGGCCGGGGAGCTGTTTTTT.

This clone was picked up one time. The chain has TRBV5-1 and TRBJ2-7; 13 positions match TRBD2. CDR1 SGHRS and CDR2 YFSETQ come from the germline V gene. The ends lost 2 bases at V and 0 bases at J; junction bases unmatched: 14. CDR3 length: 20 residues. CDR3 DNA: TGCGCCAGCAGCTTTTTCCCCCCGGGACTAGCGGGGCAACACTCCTACGAGCAGTACTTC. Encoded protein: CASSFFPPGLAGQHSYEQYF.

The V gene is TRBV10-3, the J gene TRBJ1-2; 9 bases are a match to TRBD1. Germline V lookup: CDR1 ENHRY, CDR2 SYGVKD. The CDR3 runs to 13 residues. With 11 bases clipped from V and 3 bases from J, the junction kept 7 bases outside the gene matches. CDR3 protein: CAATGGAYYGYTF. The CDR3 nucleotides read TGTGCCGCCACAGGGGGCGCTTACTATGGCTACACCTTC.

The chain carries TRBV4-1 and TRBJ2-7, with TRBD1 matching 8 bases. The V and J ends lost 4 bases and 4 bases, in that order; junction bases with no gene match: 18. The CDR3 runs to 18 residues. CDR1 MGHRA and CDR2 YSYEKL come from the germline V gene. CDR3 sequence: CASSPNGAGTGSGYEQYF. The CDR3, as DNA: TGCGCCAGCAGCCCTAATGGGGCTGGGACAGGCTCGGGTTACGAGCAGTACTTC.

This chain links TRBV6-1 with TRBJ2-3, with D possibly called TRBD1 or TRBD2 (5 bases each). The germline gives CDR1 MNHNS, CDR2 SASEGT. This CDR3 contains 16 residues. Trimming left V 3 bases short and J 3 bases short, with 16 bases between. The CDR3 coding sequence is TGTGCCAGCAGTGACCACTTTGAGGGGTTAACAGATACGCAGTATTTT. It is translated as CASSDHFEGLTDTQYF.